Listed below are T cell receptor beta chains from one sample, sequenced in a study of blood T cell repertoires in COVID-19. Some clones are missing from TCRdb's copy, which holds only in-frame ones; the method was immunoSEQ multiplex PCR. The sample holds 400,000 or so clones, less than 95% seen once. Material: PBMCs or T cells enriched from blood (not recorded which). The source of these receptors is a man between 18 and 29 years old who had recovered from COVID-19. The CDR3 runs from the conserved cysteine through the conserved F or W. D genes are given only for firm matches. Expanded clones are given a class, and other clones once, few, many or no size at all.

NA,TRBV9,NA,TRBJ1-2,TGTGCCAGCAGCGTCAGCGGACTCTATGGCTACACCTTC,CASSVSGLYGYTF
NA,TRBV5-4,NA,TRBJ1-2,TGTGCCAGCAGCTTGAGGACAGAATATGGCTACACCTTC,CASSLRTEYGYTF
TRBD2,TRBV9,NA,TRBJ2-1,TGTGCCAGCAGCGCCGGGACTAGCGGGACCCTGGGCCCCCCTGAGCAGTTCTTC,CASSAGTSGTLGPPEQFF
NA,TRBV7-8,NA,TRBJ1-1,TGTGCCAGCAGCATCGGGAAAGTGAACACTGAAGCTTTCTTT,CASSIGKVNTEAFF
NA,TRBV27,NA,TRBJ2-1,TGTGCCAGCAGTTTACTTCAGGGGTATGAGCAGTTCTTC,CASSLLQGYEQFF
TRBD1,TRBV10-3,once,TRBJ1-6,TGTGCCGTACGAACTGACAGGGATAATTCACCCCTCCACTTT,CAVRTDRDNSPLHF
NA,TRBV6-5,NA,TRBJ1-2,TGTGCCAGCAGTTACCTGCAGGGGCGCGGTGGCTACACCTTC,CASSYLQGRGGYTF
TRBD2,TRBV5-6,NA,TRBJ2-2,TGTGCCAGCAGCTTCCTCGGGGGGTCCGGGGAGCTGTTTTTT,CASSFLGGSGELFF
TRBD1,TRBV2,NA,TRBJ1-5,TGTGCCAGCAGGTCGGGGACAGGGGGGAATCAGCCCCAGCATTTT,CASRSGTGGNQPQHF
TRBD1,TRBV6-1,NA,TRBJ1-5,TGTGCCAGCAGTGAAGGTCGAACAGGGGTGCAGCCCCAGCATTTT,CASSEGRTGVQPQHF
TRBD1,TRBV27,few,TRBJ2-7,TGTGCCAGCAGTGTAGGGGGCTTCGAGCAGTACTTC,CASSVGGFEQYF
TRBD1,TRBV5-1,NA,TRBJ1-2,TGCGCCAGCAGCTTGGCCGGGACAGCGGATGGCTACACCTTC,CASSLAGTADGYTF
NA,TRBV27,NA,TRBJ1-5,TGTGCCAGCAGGCCCGTGGACAGTCCCGGTCAGCCCCAGCATTTT,CASRPVDSPGQPQHF
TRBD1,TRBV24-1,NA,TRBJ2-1,TGTGCCACCAGTGCCCGGACAGGGAAAAGTAATGAGCAGTTCTTC,CATSARTGKSNEQFF
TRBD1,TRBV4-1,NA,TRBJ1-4,TGCGCCAGCAGCCGCCTTACGGGACAGGGGTTTGAAAAACTGTTTTTT,CASSRLTGQGFEKLFF
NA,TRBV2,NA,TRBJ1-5,TGTGCCAGCAGTGAGACAGGTTATCAGCCCCAGCATTTT,CASSETGYQPQHF
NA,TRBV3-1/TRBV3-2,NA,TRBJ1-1,TGTGCCAGCAGCCGACCGAACGGAGGGTACGCTGAAGCTTTCTTT,CASSRPNGGYAEAFF
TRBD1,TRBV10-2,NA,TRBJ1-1,TGCGCCAGCAGTGAGCCGGGACAGGGGGCGGTTGCTTTCTTT,CASSEPGQGAVAFF
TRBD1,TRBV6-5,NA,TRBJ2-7,TGTGCCAGCAGGAGGGGACAGGGTACAAACGAGCAGTACTTC,CASRRGQGTNEQYF
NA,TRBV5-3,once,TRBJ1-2,TGTGCCAGAAGCTTATTGGCCTCGGAGGGATTCTATGGCTACACCTTC,CARSLLASEGFYGYTF
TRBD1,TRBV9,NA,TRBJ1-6,TGTGCCAGCAGCGTAGAGGGGGCGGGTTCTTCACCCCTCCACTTT,CASSVEGAGSSPLHF
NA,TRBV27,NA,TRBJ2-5,TGTGCCAGCAGTTTATACACAGGTCAAGAGACCCAGTACTTC,CASSLYTGQETQYF
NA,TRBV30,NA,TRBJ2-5,TGTGCCTGGAGTGTAACCCGAAAAGCCCCGAGCCAAGAGACCCAGTACTTC,CAWSVTRKAPSQETQYF
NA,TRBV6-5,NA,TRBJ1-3,TGTGCCAGCAGCCCCGAGGGATCTGGAAACACCATATATTTT,CASSPEGSGNTIYF
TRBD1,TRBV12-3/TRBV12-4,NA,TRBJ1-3,TGTGCCAGCAGTTTAACAGGGGGCACCATATATTTT,CASSLTGGTIYF
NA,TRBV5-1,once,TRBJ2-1,TGCGCCAGCAGGCCAGGGGTAGAAAATGAGCAGTTCTTC,CASRPGVENEQFF
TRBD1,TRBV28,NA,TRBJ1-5,TGTGCCAGCAGCTCCCCCTACAGGGGCAGTCAGCCCCAGCATTTT,CASSSPYRGSQPQHF